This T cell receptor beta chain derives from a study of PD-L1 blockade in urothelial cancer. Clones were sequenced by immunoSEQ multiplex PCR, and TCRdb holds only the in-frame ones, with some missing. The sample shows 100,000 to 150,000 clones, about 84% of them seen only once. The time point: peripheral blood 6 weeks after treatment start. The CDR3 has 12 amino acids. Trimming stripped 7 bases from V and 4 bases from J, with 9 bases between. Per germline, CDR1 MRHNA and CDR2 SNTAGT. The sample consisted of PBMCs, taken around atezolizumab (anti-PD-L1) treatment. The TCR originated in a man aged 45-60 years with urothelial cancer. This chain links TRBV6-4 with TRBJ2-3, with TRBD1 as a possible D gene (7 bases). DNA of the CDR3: TGTGCCAGCACCAGGGGGGCAGATACGCAGTATTTT. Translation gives CASTRGADTQYF.